Listed here are 20 T cell receptor beta chains from one sample, sequenced in a study of control samples from healthy donors and cancer patients. This table comes from immunoSEQ multiplex PCR, and its TCRdb copy is limited to in-frame clones, with some not included. The profile shows over 60,000 clones, roughly 90% of them singletons. The sequenced sample was PBMCs. Receptors were obtained from a woman aged 55-70 years with head and neck cancer.

The chain has TRBV24-1 and TRBJ1-2; TRBD1 might be the D (5 bases). The CDR3 spans 12 residues. Germline CDR1 and CDR2: KGHDR and SFDVKD. The germline V and J ends were trimmed by 4 bases and 4 bases, with 6 bases remaining between them. The CDR3: CATSEGVYGYTF. CDR3 bases: TGTGCCACCAGTGAGGGGGTCTATGGCTACACCTTC.

The CDR3 sequence is CASSGKQGMNTEAFF. The CDR3 DNA follows: TGTGCCAGCAGTGGGAAACAGGGGATGAACACTGAAGCTTTCTTT. The rearrangement uses TRBV6-6 and TRBJ1-1; the match to TRBD1 covers 7 bases. The CDR3 has 15 amino acids. The junction had 6 bases not matched to a gene; V was cut back by 5 bases and J by 0 bases. Germline V gene data show CDR1 as MNHNY and CDR2 as SVGAGI (reference sequence).

This chain connects TRBV11-2 to TRBJ2-7; the D is unclear. V was clipped by 5 bases and J by 0 bases, with 14 bases between them. Germline V CDR1 and CDR2: SGHAT, FQNNGV. CDR3 length: 15 residues. CDR3 DNA sequence: TGTGCCAGCAGCGAGACGGTTCGTAGCTCCTACGAGCAGTACTTC. Translation gives CASSETVRSSYEQYF.

This sequence joins TRBV6-1 and TRBJ1-5; 8 positions match TRBD1. The germline V gene encodes CDR1 MNHNS and CDR2 SASEGT. CDR3 length equals 15 residues. V lost 3 bases and J lost 4; bases outside the gene matches: 5. CDR3 sequence: CASSDMDRVNQPQHF. The CDR3 region has the DNA TGTGCCAGCAGTGACATGGACAGGGTTAATCAGCCCCAGCATTTT.

This clone was seen only a few times. The chain has TRBV12-5 and TRBJ1-1; TRBD1 is a possible D gene (5 bases). Germline assignment: CDR1 LGHNT and CDR2 FRNRAP. This CDR3 region has 14 residues. V was pared by 4 bases and J by 3 bases, with 12 bases between. CDR3 DNA: TGTGCTAGTGGTTGGGCCAAGGGGTACACTGAAGCTTTCTTT. Protein sequence: CASGWAKGYTEAFF.

The chain uses TRBV5-1 and TRBJ1-2; 7 bases map to TRBD1. The V and J ends lost 4 bases and 4 bases, in that order; junction bases with no gene match: 10. CDR3 length equals 15 residues. In germline, CDR1 is SGHRS, CDR2 YFSETQ. CDR3 sequence reads: CASSAGDRELYGYTF. For the CDR3, the DNA is TGCGCCAGCAGCGCAGGCGACAGGGAACTCTATGGCTACACCTTC.

V and J are TRBV5-1 and TRBJ1-6; 7 nucleotides line up with TRBD1. This CDR3 has 15 amino acids. Losses at the gene ends were 2 bases for V and 7 bases for J; bases not matched to a gene: 6. CDR1 is SGHRS, CDR2 YFSETQ, per germline. DNA of the CDR3: TGCGCCAGCAGCTTTGAAGGGACAGCGAATTCACCCCTCCACTTT. It translates to CASSFEGTANSPLHF.

The chain recombines TRBV7-2 with TRBJ2-1; 11 bases are shared with TRBD2. Trimming took 1 base from V and 6 from J; bases not matched to a gene: 11. The CDR3 is 18 residues long. Germline CDR1 is SGHTA and CDR2 is FQGNSA. CDR3 region: CASSLGLSGRVSLNEQFF. The CDR3 DNA follows: TGTGCCAGCAGCTTAGGTCTTAGCGGGAGGGTATCCCTCAATGAGCAGTTCTTC.

This rearrangement joins TRBV28 to TRBJ2-1, with unresolved D. CDR3 length: 12 amino acids. Trimming stripped 2 bases from V and 9 bases from J, with 8 bases between. Germline CDR1 is MDHEN and CDR2 is SYDVKM. The CDR3 loop reads CASSLSLGEQFF. CDR3 nucleotide sequence: TGTGCCAGCAGTTTAAGTCTAGGTGAGCAGTTCTTC.

The rearrangement uses TRBV7-2 and TRBJ2-2, with D perhaps TRBD2 (7 bases). Trimming removed 6 bases at V and 7 bases at J, with 15 bases between. Looked up from germline, CDR1 is SGHTA and CDR2 is FQGNSA. This CDR3 comprises 14 residues. The CDR3 nucleotides read TGTGCCAGCAGTCGGAGAGGGGGGGTCGGGGAGCTGTTTTTT. This codes for CASSRRGGVGELFF.

This clone has just one count. This chain uses TRBV7-9 with TRBJ2-2; D is unresolved. The CDR3 extends over 12 amino acids. The V gene's germline CDR1 is SEHNR and CDR2 FQNEAQ (reference sequence). V gave up 2 bases and J gave up 5 bases, with 3 bases separating them. CDR3 DNA: TGTGCCAGCAGCTTACAGACCGGGGAGCTGTTTTTT. It specifies CASSLQTGELFF.

The chain links TRBV19 to TRBJ2-1; TRBD2 agrees at 9 bases. The CDR3 length is 16 residues. Germline V gene data show CDR1 as LNHDA and CDR2 as SQIVND (reference sequence). Trimming cost V 5 bases and J 0 bases; bases outside gene matches: 5. The CDR3 region is CASSLTSGRSYNEQFF. The DNA for the CDR3 is TGTGCCAGTAGTCTTACTAGCGGGCGCTCCTACAATGAGCAGTTCTTC.

The rearrangement uses TRBV15 and TRBJ1-5; weak D call: TRBD1 (6 bases). V lost 2 bases to trimming and J lost 6 bases, with 17 bases between them. Germline V gene lookup returns CDR1 LNHNV and CDR2 YYDKDF (reference sequence). The length of the CDR3 is 16 residues. In DNA form, the CDR3 reads TGTGCCACCAGCAGATCATTGTGGAGGGGGAGTCAGCCCCAGCATTTT. Protein: CATSRSLWRGSQPQHF.

The chain carries TRBV7-9 and TRBJ2-3; TRBD2 might be the D (5 bases). Trimming took off 8 bases at V and 3 bases at J, with 9 bases between the two ends. The CDR3 has 12 residues. Germline V gene sequence: CDR1 SEHNR, CDR2 FQNEAQ (reference sequence). The CDR3 loop is CASARGTDTQYF. The CDR3 DNA follows: TGTGCCAGCGCGCGCGGGACAGATACGCAGTATTTT.

The genes are TRBV3-1 (or the pseudogene TRBV3-2) and TRBJ2-5, with D hard to call. Germline CDR1 and CDR2: LGHDT and YNNKEL (reference sequence). This CDR3 has 13 residues. Trimming pared 1 base from V and 7 bases from J, leaving 10 bases between. In DNA form, the CDR3 reads TGTGCCAGCAGCCAAGTCCCTACCTCGACCCAGTACTTC. This gives the protein CASSQVPTSTQYF.

The V gene is TRBV15, the J gene TRBJ1-1; possibly TRBD1 for D (6 bases). CDR3 size: 13 residues. Trimming pared 8 bases from V and 0 bases from J, leaving 10 bases between. CDR1 LNHNV and CDR2 YYDKDF come from the germline V gene (reference sequence). In DNA, the CDR3 is TGTGCCACCGCCCGGGACATGAACACTGAAGCTTTCTTT. Protein sequence: CATARDMNTEAFF.

The genes are TRBV7-8 and TRBJ2-7; 9 bases agree with TRBD2. The junction had 4 bases not matched to a gene; V was cut back by 7 bases and J by 3 bases. The CDR3 covers 13 residues. Germline V gene data show CDR1 as SGHVS and CDR2 as FQNEAQ. The CDR3 loop is CASNAAGGYEQYF. CDR3 nucleotide sequence: TGTGCCAGCAATGCAGCGGGGGGCTACGAGCAGTACTTC.

V and J are TRBV18 and TRBJ1-1; D uncertain. Looked up from germline, CDR1 is KGHSH and CDR2 is LQKENI. V shed 4 bases and J shed 3 bases, with 9 bases lying between them. The CDR3 spans 13 residues. The CDR3 loop reads CASSQLIDTEAFF. The CDR3 DNA reads as TGTGCCAGCTCACAGCTCATCGACACTGAAGCTTTCTTT.

The chain uses TRBV28 and TRBJ2-7; D perhaps matches TRBD1 (6 bases). Germline CDR1 reads MDHEN; CDR2 reads SYDVKM. With 3 bases removed from V and 4 bases from J, the gap between germline ends came to 22 bases. The CDR3 totals 17 residues. CDR3 nucleotides: TGTGCCAGCAGTTTCCCCGTTGGGTTCCGAGGACAGTACGAGCAGTACTTC. Its translation is CASSFPVGFRGQYEQYF.

The chain employs TRBV6-5 and TRBJ2-5, with D possibly being TRBD2 (6 bases). Germline assignment: CDR1 MNHEY and CDR2 SVGAGI. The CDR3 contains 14 residues. Trimming removed 6 bases at V and 2 bases at J, with 13 bases between. CDR3 sequence: CASSQEGQQETQYF. Here the CDR3 DNA reads TGTGCCAGCAGCCAGGAGGGTCAGCAAGAGACCCAGTACTTC.